Shown below are 26 T cell receptor beta chains from a single sample sequenced in a study of blood T cell repertoires in COVID-19 (TCRdb year 2020). Libraries came from the immunoSEQ multiplex PCR assay. Not all clones reach the TCRdb copy of this immuneACCESS table, which keeps in-frame sequences only. Checked studies attribute under half of the gap to unresolved V genes and leave the rest unexplained. The sample table lists some 290,000 clones, under 90% of them with a count of one. In total, the top ten clones hold 2.5% to 3% of the sample. The material sequenced was peripheral blood. The receptors shown here come from a woman aged 55-70 years with active or convalescent COVID-19.

V is TRBV18 and J is TRBJ1-2; D gene unclear. The CDR3 loop spans 13 amino acids. Deletions cut 5 bases from V and 0 bases from J, with 7 bases between. Per the germline V gene, CDR1 is KGHSH and CDR2 is LQKENI. Here the CDR3 reads CASSNPANYGYTF. CDR3 DNA sequence: TGTGCCAGCTCAAACCCGGCTAACTATGGCTACACCTTC. The whole variable domain, filled in from reference TRBV18 and TRBJ1-2, reads NAGVMQNPRHLVRRRGQEARLRCSPMKGHSHVYWYRQLPEEGLKFMVYLQKENIIDESGMPKERFSAEFPKEGPSILRIQQVVRGDSAAYFCASSNPANYGYTFGSGTRLTVV.

V is TRBV5-1 and J is TRBJ1-2; 8 nucleotides match TRBD1. Germline trimming cut 0 bases from V and 4 bases from J; bases unmatched to any gene: 2. This CDR3 is built from 14 residues. The germline V gene encodes CDR1 SGHRS and CDR2 YFSETQ. Here the CDR3 DNA reads TGCGCCAGCAGCTTGGTGGACAGGGTCTATGGCTACACCTTC. Amino acid sequence: CASSLVDRVYGYTF.

CDR3 in DNA: TGTGCCAGCAGCCCACAACTAGTTTCGGATACGCAGTATTTT. Protein: CASSPQLVSDTQYF. The V call is TRBV16, the J call TRBJ2-3; possible D gene TRBD2, 5 bases. This CDR3 has 14 residues. In germline, CDR1 is KGHSY, CDR2 FQNENV. Trimming removed 4 bases at V and 6 bases at J, with 14 bases between.

This CDR3 reads CASSYGTSGGYEQYF. The CDR3, as DNA: TGTGCCAGCAGTTACGGGACTAGCGGGGGTTACGAGCAGTACTTC. The V and J genes are TRBV6-2 or TRBV6-3 and TRBJ2-7; 14 positions agree with TRBD2. From germline, CDR1 is MNHEY and CDR2 SVGEGT. The CDR3 contains 15 residues. V lost 2 bases and J lost 4; bases outside the gene matches: 1.

The chain combines TRBV27 with TRBJ1-2, with TRBD1 identical over 11 bases. CDR1 MNHEY and CDR2 SMNVEV come from the germline V gene (reference sequence). The length of the CDR3 is 15 residues. Germline trimming cut 6 bases from V and 5 bases from J; bases unmatched to any gene: 8. In nucleotides, the CDR3 is TGTGCCAGCAGCCCTGGGACAGGGGGACGGTATGGCTACACCTTC. Its translation: CASSPGTGGRYGYTF.

The genes are TRBV4-1 and TRBJ1-5, with D hard to call. The CDR3 contains 13 residues. V gave up 4 bases and J gave up 2 bases, with 6 bases separating them. Germline V gene data show CDR1 as MGHRA and CDR2 as YSYEKL. The chain's CDR3 is CASSRTGNQPQHF. The CDR3 region has the DNA TGCGCCAGCAGCCGCACAGGCAATCAGCCCCAGCATTTT.

J is TRBJ2-5 and V is TRBV29-1; TRBD1 matches 9 bases. Germline V CDR1 and CDR2: SQVTM, ANQGSEA. V was clipped by 6 bases and J by 3 bases; unmatched bases: 11. The CDR3 runs to 15 residues. Written as DNA, the CDR3 is TGCAGCGTGGTGGGGGGGGACAGGGAGGAAGAGACCCAGTACTTC. It translates to CSVVGGDREEETQYF.

The chain combines TRBV6-1 with TRBJ1-1; 8 bases align to TRBD1. The CDR3 totals 11 residues. Germline V gives CDR1 MNHNS, CDR2 SASEGT. V lost 6 bases to trimming and J lost 10 bases; unmatched junction nucleotides: 4. CDR3 nucleotide sequence: TGTGCCAGCAGGGTACAGGGGGGAGCTTTCTTT. Amino acids: CASRVQGGAFF.

This clone was seen once. CDR3 residues: CASSLASVAGTTDTQYF. In DNA, the CDR3 is TGTGCCAGCAGTTTAGCTTCCGTAGCGGGGACCACAGATACGCAGTATTTT. The chain uses TRBV27 and TRBJ2-3; 8 nucleotides line up with TRBD2. This CDR3 is built from 17 residues. Germline V CDR1 and CDR2: MNHEY, SMNVEV (reference sequence). The V gene end was trimmed by 2 bases and the J gene end by 2 bases; junction bases not matched to a gene: 9.

The rearrangement links TRBV5-5 to TRBJ1-1, with D perhaps matching TRBD1 (5 bases). There are 14 residues in the CDR3. Germline V gene data show CDR1 as SGHKS and CDR2 as YYEKEE (reference sequence). V lost 2 bases and J lost 3, with 11 bases in between. Written as DNA, the CDR3 is TGTGCCAGCAGCTTCGGGAGGGGATACACTGAAGCTTTCTTT. It translates to CASSFGRGYTEAFF.

The chain is built from TRBV19 and TRBJ1-2; 10 nucleotides agree with TRBD1. With 2 bases clipped from V and 6 bases from J, the junction kept 9 bases outside the gene matches. The CDR3 contains 16 residues. Germline V gene sequence: CDR1 LNHDA, CDR2 SQIVND (reference sequence). The CDR3 protein is CASSITTGTGVHGYTF. CDR3 DNA: TGTGCCAGTAGTATAACAACCGGGACAGGGGTACATGGCTACACCTTC.

The V and J genes are TRBV9 and TRBJ1-1, with D possibly TRBD1 on 5 matching bases. The V gene's germline CDR1 is SGDLS and CDR2 YYNGEE. This CDR3 is 15 amino acids long. Trimming pared 0 bases from V and 5 bases from J, leaving 14 bases between. The CDR3 DNA follows: TGTGCCAGCAGCGTAGGGGCAGGCTCAGGGACTGAAGCTTTCTTT. This translates into CASSVGAGSGTEAFF.

The V call is TRBV25-1, the J call TRBJ1-2, with D possibly being TRBD1 (5 bases). The CDR3 extends over 14 amino acids. Deletions cut 2 bases from V and 2 bases from J, with 9 bases between. Germline V gives CDR1 MGHDK, CDR2 SYGVNS. As DNA, the CDR3 is TGTGCCAGCAGTGAAACAGGCAGGAACTATGGCTACACCTTC. This gives the protein CASSETGRNYGYTF.

V and J are TRBV19 and TRBJ1-2, with TRBD1 matching 11 bases. The CDR3 sequence is 16 residues long. Per germline, CDR1 LNHDA and CDR2 SQIVND (reference sequence). J gave up 1 base and V 7 bases, and 8 bases lay outside the gene matches. The CDR3 region has the DNA TGTGCCAGTACCCGGACAGGGGGCTCTGTTAACTATGGCTACACCTTC. It yields the protein CASTRTGGSVNYGYTF. The full variable domain, rest sourced from reference TRBV19 and TRBJ1-2, is DGGITQSPKYLFRKEGQNVTLSCEQNLNHDAMYWYRQDPGQGLRLIYYSQIVNDFQKGDIAEGYSVSREKKESFPLTVTSAQKNPTAFYLCASTRTGGSVNYGYTFGSGTRLTVV.

The rearrangement uses TRBV5-5 and TRBJ1-1, with 9 bases fitting TRBD1. Looked up from germline, CDR1 is SGHKS and CDR2 is YYEKEE (reference sequence). V shed 0 bases, J shed 10 bases, and the junction held 13 bases outside the gene matches. This CDR3 is 16 amino acids long. The chain's CDR3 is CASSLDSGTGGARAFF. The DNA for the CDR3 is TGTGCCAGCAGCTTGGACTCCGGCACAGGGGGCGCGAGAGCTTTCTTT.

The chain links TRBV19 to TRBJ1-2; 9 nucleotides match TRBD1. Unmatched junction bases numbered 4, after V lost 1 base and J lost 4 bases. From germline, CDR1 is LNHDA and CDR2 SQIVND (reference sequence). The CDR3 runs to 15 residues. As DNA, the CDR3 is TGTGCCAGTAGTATAGCCCAGACAGGGGGCTATGGCTACACCTTC. It codes for CASSIAQTGGYGYTF.

The V gene is TRBV7-9, the J gene TRBJ2-5, with 7 bases fitting TRBD1. V lost 1 base, J lost 3 bases, and 2 bases stayed unmatched. This CDR3 contains 14 residues. Germline loops: CDR1 SEHNR, CDR2 FQNEAQ (reference sequence). The CDR3 is CASSLETGKETQYF. Written as DNA, the CDR3 is TGTGCCAGCAGCTTAGAGACAGGGAAAGAGACCCAGTACTTC.

The chain recombines TRBV7-3 with TRBJ2-3; TRBD2 matches at 10 bases. CDR1 is SGHTA and CDR2 is FQGTGA in the germline V gene. The CDR3 extends over 15 amino acids. After removal of 3 bases from V and 1 base from J, the junction contained 1 base not matched to a gene. CDR3 nucleotides: TGTGCCAGCAGCTTGACTAGCGGGCGCACAGATACGCAGTATTTT. This encodes CASSLTSGRTDTQYF.

The genes are TRBV2 and TRBJ2-1; 8 bases agree with TRBD1. The V gene's germline CDR1 is SNHLY and CDR2 FYNNEI. The ends lost 5 bases at V and 10 bases at J; junction bases unmatched: 10. The CDR3 runs to 14 residues. The CDR3 sequence is CASSPSGTGSEQFF. For the CDR3, the DNA is TGTGCCAGCAGTCCTTCCGGGACAGGTAGCGAGCAGTTCTTC.

This chain connects TRBV29-1 to TRBJ2-3; tentative D call: TRBD2 (5 bases). The V end was cut by 7 bases, the J end by 6 bases, with 17 bases between. Germline V gene data show CDR1 as SQVTM and CDR2 as ANQGSEA. The CDR3 length is 13 residues. CDR3 nucleotides: TGCAGCGCTGCCGGGCGGCCGGGGGATACGCAGTATTTT. It translates to CSAAGRPGDTQYF.

CDR3 amino acids: CAIRPGSRGTDTQYF. CDR3 DNA sequence: TGTGCCATCAGGCCCGGAAGTCGCGGGACAGATACGCAGTATTTT. The rearrangement links TRBV10-3 to TRBJ2-3, with D maybe TRBD2 (5 bases). Germline V lookup: CDR1 ENHRY, CDR2 SYGVKD. Trimming stripped 6 bases from V and 3 bases from J, with 16 bases between. The CDR3 contains 15 residues.

J is TRBJ2-3 and V is TRBV2, with D possibly being TRBD1 (5 bases). V was shortened by 7 bases and J by 2 bases, with 13 bases between the two germline ends. The CDR3 totals 14 residues. From germline, CDR1 is SNHLY and CDR2 FYNNEI. CDR3 nucleotide sequence: TGTGCCAGCATAAAGGGGCTAGACACAGATACGCAGTATTTT. Protein sequence: CASIKGLDTDTQYF.

The table lists this clone with a few counts. V is TRBV7-8 and J is TRBJ1-5; D not certain. Between the trimmed V and J ends, which lost 5 bases and 5 bases, there was a span of 22 bases. Germline V gives CDR1 SGHVS, CDR2 FQNEAQ. This CDR3 has 17 residues. CDR3 coding DNA: TGTGCCAGCAGCCCGTTCCGTGCCGGACTAGTGCATCAGCCCCAGCATTTT. Protein product: CASSPFRAGLVHQPQHF.

V and J are TRBV3-1 (or the pseudogene TRBV3-2) and TRBJ2-5; possibly TRBD1 for D (5 bases). CDR3 length: 14 residues. Germline V gene lookup returns CDR1 LGHDT and CDR2 YNNKEL (reference sequence). Deletions cut 2 bases from V and 6 bases from J, with 13 bases between. CDR3 region: CASSQPVKGKTQYF. In DNA form, the CDR3 reads TGTGCCAGCAGCCAACCAGTTAAGGGGAAGACCCAGTACTTC.

This clone was seen a single time. The chain has TRBV7-2 and TRBJ2-5; 13 positions match TRBD2. Germline V gene data show CDR1 as SGHTA and CDR2 as FQGNSA. CDR3 length equals 15 residues. Unmatched junction bases numbered 12, after V lost 8 bases and J lost 9 bases. For the CDR3, the DNA is TGTGCCAGCGGAACTACTAGCGGGGGGGCCCGGGCCCAGTACTTC. Its translation is CASGTTSGGARAQYF. The entire variable domain, with the rest obtained from reference TRBV7-2 and TRBJ2-5, is as follows: GAGVSQSPSNKVTEKGKDVELRCDPISGHTALYWYRQSLGQGLEFLIYFQGNSAPDKSGLPSDRFSAERTGGSVSTLTIQRTQQEDSAVYLCASGTTSGGARAQYFGPGTRLLVL.

This clone was picked up a small number of times. The chain recombines TRBV6-5 with TRBJ1-1; 10 bases are a match to TRBD1. From germline, CDR1 is MNHEY and CDR2 SVGAGI. The CDR3 sequence is 15 residues long. The V and J ends lost 5 bases and 0 bases, in that order; junction bases with no gene match: 3. The CDR3 region is CASSLTGGMNTEAFF. Here the CDR3 DNA reads TGTGCCAGCAGTCTGACAGGGGGCATGAACACTGAAGCTTTCTTT.